The clone carrying this T cell receptor (beta chain) was detected ten times or more. Specified time point: before trial treatment. This CDR3 has 15 residues. CDR1 SGHAT and CDR2 FQNNGV come from the germline V gene. V lost 8 bases and J lost 0, with 17 bases in between. Alpha and beta chains were covered, as first-strand cDNA relied on TRAV- and TRBV-specific primers. The PCR that amplified TCRs ran for about 18 cycles, relying on a constant-region primer and a V-primer adapter. mRNA, once isolated, was amplified by in vitro transcription. TCRdb ran MiXCR on the reads and lists one entry per CDR3 protein. Among approximately 84,000 distinct CDR3 sequences listed, roughly a sixth were seen once. This specimen comes from a study of low-dose radiotherapy and immunotherapy resistance in tumors. Turning to the study itself: Fractions of 0.5 Gy went to Cohort 1 every 2 weeks, totaling 6.5 Gy. 1 Gy per fraction was delivered to Cohort 2 every two weeks, for 13 Gy total over 26 weeks. Each patient was administered nivolumab intravenously at 240 mg, which was a flat dose, every two weeks, along with intravenous ipilimumab at 1 mg/kg every six weeks.

V and J are TRBV11-2 and TRBJ2-7; D is unclear. This TCR derives from a male donor with prostate cancer. Specimen: PBMCs, collected before treatment. Written as DNA, the CDR3 is TGTGCCAGCCGGATTAATACGGGTTTCTCCTACGAGCAGTACTTC. This translates into CASRINTGFSYEQYF.